This T cell receptor (beta chain) was identified in a study of post-analysis software for immune sequencing data (dated by TCRdb to between 2014 and 2016). With regard to the full study: Disease courses on record covered relapsing-remitting, secondary progressive and progressive-relapsing multiple sclerosis, though some patients had no subtype annotation. A subset of samples was prepared in parallel using single-end sample barcoding, then pooled and co-amplified after Illumina adapter ligation. The patient repertoires were compared against 11 previously published healthy control repertoires obtained from donors aged about 6 to 26 years.

The library was generated by PCR. The listed sequencing device is Illumina HiSeq 2500. To reduce PCR and sequencing biases, unique molecular identifiers were built into the TCR beta cDNA libraries. Approximately 500,000 cDNA molecules were obtained for every 1 to 10 million input T cells, so each molecule roughly corresponded to one T cell. Patient libraries were prepared and sequenced with the same protocol used for the earlier healthy control dataset. Within a given batch, samples were prepared together, multiplexed and sequenced on the same HiSeq lane. Processing in the source paper ran as follows. Raw barcoded reads were processed with MIGEC, and single-read molecular identifier groups were discarded before consensus assembly and CDR3 extraction. VDJtools was used for post-analysis of the clonotype tables, with diversity normalized by down-sampling every dataset to the smallest sample size. Repertoire overlap clustering matched CDR3 amino acid but not nucleotide sequences to correct batch-related cross-sample contamination. Clones were called with MiXCR by TCRdb after fastp trimmed the public reads at Q25, and only in-frame beta chains were retained. Duplicate CDR3 protein sequences are folded into a single record with the most common DNA and genes. TCRdb, not the original authors, processed these V and J calls. This sample comprises approximately 350,000 distinct CDR3 sequences, roughly 30% of them detected only once. The ten top clones hold under 15% of the sample.

CDR1 and CDR2 are drawn from the germline V gene (reference sequence): SEHNR, FQNEAQ. The CDR3 starts with the cysteine, ends with the phenylalanine, and has 15 residues. The read is trimmed to its CDR3 DNA, 45 bases read in frame from base 1. V is cut by 2 bases and J by 3 bases, and the space between the germline ends is 13 bases. What the research found in general, with its limitations: The multiple sclerosis patient group was slightly younger than the control group. Strong co-clustering of samples prepared in the same batch was shown by direct clustering with F measure, prompting a batch-effect correction. Significantly higher frequencies in patients than in controls were found for about five TRBV segments, including TRBV5-6, TRBV5-1 and TRBV20-1. Normalized Chao1 diversity was significantly lower in multiple sclerosis patients than controls, suggesting substantial peripheral T-cell clonal expansion.

To demonstrate the VDJtools post-analysis software, TCR beta repertoires were profiled from the peripheral blood of 13 young patients with multiple sclerosis. The patients with multiple sclerosis were children and adolescents between roughly 6 and 17 years of age. Worth noting for this clonotype: It lacks a known antigen. Base qualities are not recorded, but no much larger clone differs from it by a single base.

The sequence is built from TRBV7-9 and TRBJ1-2; no D gene is confidently identified. The sample taken for sequencing was blood. The sequence was obtained from a girl aged 10 to 17 with multiple sclerosis. The CDR3 is CASSLPDDGDYGYTF. Here is the DNA: TGTGCCAGCAGCTTACCTGACGACGGAGACTATGGCTACACCTTC.